This TCR beta chain came from a study of OX40 agonist ivuxolimab in advanced cancers. This CDR3 has 13 amino acids. The germline gives CDR1 SNHLY, CDR2 FYNNEI. The V and J ends lost 8 bases and 8 bases, in that order; junction bases with no gene match: 7. Measured with immunoSEQ multiplex PCR; TCRdb has only the in-frame clones, and not every one. The data contain roughly 53,000 clones, roughly nine tenths of them seen just once; the ten biggest clones take up 4.5% to 5.5%. The V and J genes are TRBV2 and TRBJ1-4, with 8 bases identical to TRBD1. This receptor was obtained from an adult with an advanced solid tumor such as melanoma, head and neck, liver or kidney cancer. Sequenced here: CD4+ or CD8+ T cells sorted from blood, sampled in a trial of the OX40 agonist ivuxolimab. The CDR3 nucleotides are TGTGCCAGCGCCCAGGGGGCGCGAGAAAAACTGTTTTTT. Translated: CASAQGAREKLFF.